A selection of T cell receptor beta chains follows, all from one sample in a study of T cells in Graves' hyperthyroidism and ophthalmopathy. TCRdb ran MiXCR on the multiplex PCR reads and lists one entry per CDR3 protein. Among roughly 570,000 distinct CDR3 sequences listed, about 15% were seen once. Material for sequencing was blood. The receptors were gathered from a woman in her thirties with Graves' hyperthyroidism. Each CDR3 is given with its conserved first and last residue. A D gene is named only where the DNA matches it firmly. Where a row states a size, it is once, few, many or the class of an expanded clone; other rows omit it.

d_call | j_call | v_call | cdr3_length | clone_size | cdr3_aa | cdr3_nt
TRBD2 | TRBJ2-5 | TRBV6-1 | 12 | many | CASSPLAGGQYF | TGTGCCAGCAGTCCTCTAGCGGGAGGACAGTACTTC
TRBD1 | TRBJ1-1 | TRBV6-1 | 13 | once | CALRGGGQGVAFF | TGTGCCCTCAGGGGAGGGGGACAGGGGGTTGCTTTCTTT
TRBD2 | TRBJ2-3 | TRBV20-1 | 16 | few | CSANPSGRGPADTQYF | TGCAGTGCAAACCCTAGCGGGAGAGGGCCCGCAGATACGCAGTATTTT
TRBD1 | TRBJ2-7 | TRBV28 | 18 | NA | CASSSPGWAGGDSYEQYF | TGTGCCAGCAGTTCCCCCGGGTGGGCAGGGGGCGATTCCTACGAGCAGTACTTC
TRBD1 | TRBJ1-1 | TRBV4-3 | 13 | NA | CASSLDRAAGAFF | TGCGCCAGCAGCCTGGACAGGGCCGCCGGAGCTTTCTTT
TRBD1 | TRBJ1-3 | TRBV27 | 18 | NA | CASSRSGTGGVPGNTIYF | TGTGCCAGCAGTCGGTCCGGGACAGGGGGGGTTCCGGGAAACACCATATATTTT
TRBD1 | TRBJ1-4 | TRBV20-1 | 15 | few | CSARTRDRENEKLFF | TGCAGTGCCCGAACCCGGGACAGAGAGAATGAAAAACTGTTTTTT
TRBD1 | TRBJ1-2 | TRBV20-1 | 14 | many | CSAWWTGETYGYTF | TGCAGTGCTTGGTGGACAGGGGAAACCTATGGCTACACCTTC
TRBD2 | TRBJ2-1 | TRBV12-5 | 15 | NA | CAITTGTSAINEQFF | TGTGCTATAACCACGGGGACTAGCGCCATTAATGAGCAGTTCTTC
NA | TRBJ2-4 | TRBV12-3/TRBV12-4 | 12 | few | CASALRPGRGYF | TGTGCCAGCGCATTGCGTCCGGGCCGTGGGTACTTC
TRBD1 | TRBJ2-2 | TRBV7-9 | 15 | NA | CASSYHTGGAGELFF | TGTGCCAGCAGCTACCATACAGGGGGCGCCGGGGAGCTGTTTTTT
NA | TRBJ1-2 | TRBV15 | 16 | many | CATSRDFQTGGYGYTF | TGTGCCACCAGCAGAGACTTCCAGACAGGCGGCTATGGCTACACCTTC
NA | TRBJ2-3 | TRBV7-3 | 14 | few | CASSTRGSTDTQYF | TGTGCCAGCAGCACCAGAGGGAGCACAGATACGCAGTATTTT
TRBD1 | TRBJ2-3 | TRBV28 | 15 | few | CASSQDRPISDTQYF | TGTGCCAGCAGCCAGGACAGGCCCATTTCAGATACGCAGTATTTT
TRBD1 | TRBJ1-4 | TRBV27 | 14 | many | CASSAGTGTEKLFF | TGTGCCAGCAGTGCCGGGACAGGGACGGAAAAACTGTTTTTT
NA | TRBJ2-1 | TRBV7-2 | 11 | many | CASARYNEQFF | TGTGCCAGCGCGCGATACAATGAGCAGTTCTTC
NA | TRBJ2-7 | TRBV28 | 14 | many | CASTLSQVSYEQYF | TGTGCCAGCACCCTCTCCCAGGTTTCCTACGAGCAGTACTTC
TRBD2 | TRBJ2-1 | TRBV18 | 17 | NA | CASSRQSGSSSYNEQFF | TGTGCCAGCTCACGACAAAGCGGGAGTAGCTCCTACAATGAGCAGTTCTTC
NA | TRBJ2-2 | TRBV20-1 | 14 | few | CSAGDRLQTGELFF | TGCAGTGCTGGAGATCGACTACAGACCGGGGAGCTGTTTTTT
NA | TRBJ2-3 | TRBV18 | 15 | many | CASSRIGSYTDTQYF | TGTGCCAGCTCACGGATCGGGAGCTACACAGATACGCAGTATTTT
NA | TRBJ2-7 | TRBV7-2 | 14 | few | CASSLGTPPYEQYF | TGTGCCAGCAGCTTAGGGACACCTCCCTACGAGCAGTACTTC
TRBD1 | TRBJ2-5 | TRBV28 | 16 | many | CASAIYGQGAGETQYF | TGTGCCAGCGCAATCTACGGACAGGGGGCCGGAGAGACCCAGTACTTC
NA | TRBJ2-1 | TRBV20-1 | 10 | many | CSALDNEQFF | TGCAGTGCACTGGACAATGAGCAGTTCTTC
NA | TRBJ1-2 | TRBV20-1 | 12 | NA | CSASILNYGYTF | TGCAGTGCTAGTATCCTTAACTATGGCTACACCTTC
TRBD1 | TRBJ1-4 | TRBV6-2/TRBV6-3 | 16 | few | CASSYSTGTVGEKLFF | TGTGCCAGCAGTTACTCAACCGGGACAGTGGGTGAAAAACTGTTTTTT
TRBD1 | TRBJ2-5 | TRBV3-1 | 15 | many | CASSQLSGGQETQYF | TGTGCCAGCAGCCAGTTGTCAGGGGGCCAAGAGACCCAGTACTTC
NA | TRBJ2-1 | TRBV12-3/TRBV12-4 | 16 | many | CASRGSSGVSYNEQFF | TGTGCCAGCAGGGGTAGCTCCGGGGTGTCCTACAATGAGCAGTTCTTC
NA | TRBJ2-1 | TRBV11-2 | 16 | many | CASSLEFRIRHNEQFF | TGTGCCAGCAGCTTAGAGTTCCGCATTAGACACAATGAGCAGTTCTTC
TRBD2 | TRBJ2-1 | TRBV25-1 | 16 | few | CASSEYGTSGYNEQFF | TGTGCCAGCAGTGAATATGGGACTAGCGGATACAATGAGCAGTTCTTC